This TCR beta chain was captured by sequencing in a study of blood T cell repertoires in COVID-19. Study details: Whether acute or convalescent, the COVID-19 samples came from the United States, Italy and Spain. Nucleic acid was either cDNA or gDNA, and it came from T cells, B-cell-depleted T cells, or PBMCs.

Under the authors' procedure: The authors estimated nucleated cell counts from reference gene primer amplification. Sequencing was performed with immunoSEQ multiplex PCR; in TCRdb, only in-frame clones are kept and a portion is missing. The DNA gave D and trimming, while V, J and clone size come from that table. The repertoire holds 75,000 or so clones, with roughly 88% as singletons. V lost 5 bases and J 4 bases, leaving 14 bases between the germline ends. Germline-derived CDR1 and CDR2 are SGHDN and FVKESK. CDR3 length equals 14 residues. The sample taken for sequencing was peripheral blood. The chain couples TRBV14 to TRBJ1-1; TRBD1 is a possible D gene (6 bases). This clonotype originated in a man aged 50 to 60 with acute or convalescent COVID-19. Written as DNA, the CDR3 is TGTGCCAGCAGCTTGGGGGCGCCGGGCACTGAAGCTTTCTTT. It encodes CASSLGAPGTEAFF.